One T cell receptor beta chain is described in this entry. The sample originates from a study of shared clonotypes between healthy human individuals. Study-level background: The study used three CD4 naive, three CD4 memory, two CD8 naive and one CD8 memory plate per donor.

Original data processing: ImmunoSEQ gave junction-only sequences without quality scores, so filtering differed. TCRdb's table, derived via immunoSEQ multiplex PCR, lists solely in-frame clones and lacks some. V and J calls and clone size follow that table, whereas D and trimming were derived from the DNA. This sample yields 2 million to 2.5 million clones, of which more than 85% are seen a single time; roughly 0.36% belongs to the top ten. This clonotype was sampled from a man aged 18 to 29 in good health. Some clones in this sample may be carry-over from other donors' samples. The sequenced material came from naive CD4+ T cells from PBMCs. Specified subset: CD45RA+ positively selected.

CDR3 protein: CASSLVVTGNEQFF. The CDR3 bases are TGCGCCAGCAGCTTGGTTGTTACAGGGAATGAGCAGTTCTTC. This chain joins TRBV5-1 and TRBJ2-1, with D possibly matching TRBD1 (6 bases). The CDR3 extends over 14 amino acids. Between the trimmed V and J ends, which lost 0 bases and 7 bases, there was a span of 11 bases. Germline-derived CDR1 and CDR2 are SGHRS and YFSETQ.